Listed below are T cell receptor beta chains from one sample, sequenced in a study of blood T cell repertoires in COVID-19. Clones were sequenced by immunoSEQ multiplex PCR, and TCRdb holds only the in-frame ones, with some missing. The table includes fewer than 90,000 clones, 88% detected once. Sequenced input: peripheral blood. These receptors all come from a man aged 65 to 85 with acute or convalescent COVID-19. The conserved cysteine and the conserved F or W are not part of the CDR3 here. Some rows have no size entry. The others give once, few or many, or a class for an expanded clone.

size,V,CDR3
NA,TRBV5-1,ASSWRARTYSYNEQF
NA,TRBV12-3/TRBV12-4,ASSWGSNQPQH
NA,TRBV6-5,ASSYGTGVGSPLH
NA,TRBV18,ASSLLQGARNSPLH
NA,TRBV3-1/TRBV3-2,ASSQEGRAKKLF
once,TRBV5-1,ASREGYRGTEAF
few,TRBV25-1,ASSNTGFMSPLH
NA,TRBV5-4,ASSLGQGTEQY
once,TRBV2,ASATDRGLEQPQH
NA,TRBV6-6,ASSYGTLNEKLF
once,TRBV6-6,ASRRQGTEQY
NA,TRBV5-1,ASSSGQRHTEAF
NA,TRBV6-5,ASSLDRGDEKLF
NA,TRBV10-2,ASSEGTPNEKLF